These 15 T cell receptor beta chains came from one sample sequenced in a study of cytomegalovirus exposure and HLA in healthy donors. The PCR was carried out with 60 Vbeta primers and 13 Jbeta primers. Clones were sequenced by immunoSEQ multiplex PCR, and TCRdb holds only the in-frame ones, with some missing. Of tens of thousands of clones in the sample, over 75% were seen once. The sequencing sample was made of PBMCs. These receptors all come from a man aged 50-59 years in good health and CMV-seronegative.

The gene calls are TRBV28 and TRBJ2-7; 12 bases align to TRBD2. V was pared by 5 bases and J by 7 bases, with 9 bases of the junction left unmatched. Per germline, CDR1 MDHEN and CDR2 SYDVKM. The CDR3 totals 15 residues. The chain's CDR3 is CASSGRTSGIEEQYF. The DNA of the CDR3 is TGTGCCAGCAGTGGGAGGACTAGCGGGATAGAAGAGCAGTACTTC.

V and J are TRBV7-3 and TRBJ2-3; no definite D call. The CDR3 length is 15 residues. V was pared by 2 bases and J by 4 bases, with 13 bases between. Germline assignment: CDR1 SGHTA and CDR2 FQGTGA. The CDR3: CASSLAVPTADTQYF. CDR3 coding DNA: TGTGCCAGCAGCTTAGCTGTACCCACGGCAGATACGCAGTATTTT. The whole variable domain, remainder taken from reference TRBV7-3 and TRBJ2-3, is GAGVSQTPSNKVTEKGKYVELRCDPISGHTALYWYRQSLGQGPEFLIYFQGTGAADDSGLPNDRFFAVRPEGSVSTLKIQRTERGDSAVYLCASSLAVPTADTQYFGPGTRLTVL.

The chain employs TRBV2 and TRBJ2-6; 11 bases map to TRBD2. Trimming removed 6 bases from V and 0 bases from J; junction bases left unmatched: 4. The CDR3 runs 17 residues. Germline values: CDR1 SNHLY, CDR2 FYNNEI. The CDR3 region is CASRLGTSGSGANVLTF. CDR3 DNA sequence: TGTGCCAGCAGACTGGGGACTAGCGGCTCTGGGGCCAACGTCCTGACTTTC.

This clone was found once. V and J are TRBV9 and TRBJ2-5; D unresolved. The J call may be wrong; the DNA end is better matched by TRBJ2-7. CDR3 size: 14 residues. The germline V gene encodes CDR1 SGDLS and CDR2 YYNGEE. The CDR3 loop is CASSVRSAPSEQYF. CDR3 nucleotide sequence: TGTGCCAGCAGCGTACGAAGTGCGCCATCCGAGCAGTACTTC.

The chain links TRBV11-2 to TRBJ2-2; TRBD1 matches 8 bases. The CDR3 length is 17 residues. The germline CDR1 and CDR2 sequences are SGHAT and FQNNGV. V was clipped by 4 bases and J by 0 bases; unmatched bases: 7. CDR3 DNA sequence: TGTGCCAGCAGCTCTTACAGGGGGGATACGAACACCGGGGAGCTGTTTTTT. This sequence encodes CASSSYRGDTNTGELFF.

In its sample, this clone was seen a few times. The genes are TRBV4-2 and TRBJ1-5, with D possibly being TRBD1 (5 bases). This CDR3 is built from 15 residues. Germline values: CDR1 LGHNA, CDR2 YNFKEQ. V gave up 2 bases and J gave up 7 bases, with 15 bases separating them. The CDR3 region is CASSQTDTRGQPQHF. The DNA for the CDR3 is TGTGCCAGCAGCCAAACGGACACAAGGGGCCAGCCCCAGCATTTT.

The V and J genes are TRBV28 and TRBJ1-1, with D possibly matching TRBD1 (5 bases). V was pared by 7 bases and J by 1 base, with 25 bases between. CDR1 is MDHEN, CDR2 SYDVKM, per germline. The CDR3 runs 18 residues. CDR3 region: CASITLGTGRRQNTEAFF. DNA of the CDR3: TGTGCCAGCATTACTTTGGGGACTGGCCGGAGGCAGAACACTGAAGCTTTCTTT.

This clone was seen only a few times. The chain's CDR3 is CASSKSREETQYF. The CDR3 coding sequence is TGTGCCAGCAGTAAATCGCGGGAAGAGACCCAGTACTTC. The chain is built from TRBV7-2 and TRBJ2-5; D may be TRBD2 (5 bases). CDR1 and CDR2 (germline): SGHTA, FQGNSA. CDR3 length equals 13 residues. Trimming removed 6 bases from V and 3 bases from J, with 11 bases in between.

The V call is TRBV7-9, the J call TRBJ2-3; TRBD2 aligns across 11 bases. Per the germline V gene, CDR1 is SEHNR and CDR2 is FQNEAQ (reference sequence). This CDR3 spans 15 amino acids. The junction had 1 base not matched to a gene; V was cut back by 5 bases and J by 0 bases. Here the CDR3 reads CASSRTSGSTDTQYF. As DNA, the CDR3 is TGTGCCAGCAGCCGGACTAGCGGGAGCACAGATACGCAGTATTTT.

The chain joins TRBV2 to TRBJ2-1, with TRBD2 as a possible D gene (5 bases). Per germline, CDR1 SNHLY and CDR2 FYNNEI. This CDR3 contains 13 residues. V was trimmed by 3 bases and J by 6 bases, leaving 9 bases between them. This CDR3 is CASSDDYPNEQFF. The CDR3 nucleotides are TGTGCCAGCAGTGACGACTATCCCAATGAGCAGTTCTTC.

This clone was picked up one time. This chain uses TRBV6-5 with TRBJ2-7; the match to TRBD1 covers 9 bases. Trimming cost V 6 bases and J 6 bases; bases outside gene matches: 12. Germline lookup yields CDR1 MNHEY and CDR2 SVGAGI. The length of the CDR3 is 15 residues. Written as DNA, the CDR3 is TGTGCCAGCAGAACAGCGGGACAGGGTTACGCCGAGCAGTACTTC. It codes for CASRTAGQGYAEQYF.

V gene TRBV7-8 combines with J gene TRBJ1-2; D possibly corresponds to TRBD1 (6 bases). Trimming took 5 bases from V and 0 from J, leaving 13 bases between them. The CDR3 is 15 amino acids. Germline V gene sequence: CDR1 SGHVS, CDR2 FQNEAQ. Written as DNA, the CDR3 is TGTGCCAGCAGCAGGTCGGACAGCTCTAACTATGGCTACACCTTC. Amino acid sequence: CASSRSDSSNYGYTF.

The genes are TRBV7-9 and TRBJ2-3; D uncertain. Per germline, CDR1 SEHNR and CDR2 FQNEAQ (reference sequence). The CDR3 extends over 17 amino acids. The ends were cut back, 6 bases at V and 0 bases at J, with 19 bases in the middle. DNA for the CDR3: TGTGCCAGCAGTTCTCCGACTCGTTCTCCTAGCACAGATACGCAGTATTTT. Protein: CASSSPTRSPSTDTQYF.

This clone was detected only once. The gene calls are TRBV7-8 and TRBJ1-1; 8 nucleotides match TRBD1. J gave up 10 bases and V 1 base, and 2 bases lay outside the gene matches. This CDR3 has 12 residues. The germline gives CDR1 SGHVS, CDR2 FQNEAQ. As DNA, the CDR3 is TGTGCCAGCAGCTTAGTCACAGGGGGAGCTTTCTTT. Its protein product is CASSLVTGGAFF.

The genes are TRBV4-2 and TRBJ2-1, with 9 positions matching TRBD2. This CDR3 contains 17 residues. With V trimmed by 3 bases and J by 0 bases, 6 bases remained unmatched. Germline values: CDR1 LGHNA, CDR2 YNFKEQ. The DNA of the CDR3 is TGTGCCAGCAGCCAGGGTAGCGGGGGACCCTCCTACAATGAGCAGTTCTTC. Its translation: CASSQGSGGPSYNEQFF.